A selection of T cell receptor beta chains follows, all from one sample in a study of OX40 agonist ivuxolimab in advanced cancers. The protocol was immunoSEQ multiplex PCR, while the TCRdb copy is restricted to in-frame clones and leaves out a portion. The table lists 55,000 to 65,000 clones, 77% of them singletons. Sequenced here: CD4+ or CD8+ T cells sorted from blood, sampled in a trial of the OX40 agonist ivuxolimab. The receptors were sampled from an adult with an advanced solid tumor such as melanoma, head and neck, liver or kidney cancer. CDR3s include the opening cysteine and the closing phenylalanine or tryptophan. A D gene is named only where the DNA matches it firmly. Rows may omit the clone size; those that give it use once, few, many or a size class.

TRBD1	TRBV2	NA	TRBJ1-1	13	CASSGQGNTEAFF	TGTGCCAGCAGTGGACAGGGCAACACTGAAGCTTTCTTT
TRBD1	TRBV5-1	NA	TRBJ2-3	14	CASSLTGVTDTQYF	TGCGCCAGCAGCTTGACAGGGGTCACAGATACGCAGTATTTT
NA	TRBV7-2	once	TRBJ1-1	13	CASVAQTNTEAFF	TGTGCCAGCGTCGCCCAGACGAACACTGAAGCTTTCTTT
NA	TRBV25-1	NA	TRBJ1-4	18	CASSETAAIAATNEKLFF	TGTGCCAGCAGTGAGACAGCGGCAATAGCTGCAACTAATGAAAAACTGTTTTTT
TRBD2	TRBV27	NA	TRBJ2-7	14	CASRSTGGGYEQYF	TGTGCCAGCAGATCTACCGGGGGGGGCTACGAGCAGTACTTC
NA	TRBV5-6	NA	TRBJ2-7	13	CASSLRQVSEQYF	TGTGCCAGCAGCTTGCGACAGGTGAGCGAGCAGTACTTC
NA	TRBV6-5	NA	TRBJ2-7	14	CASSAGAGTTEQYF	TGTGCCAGCAGTGCAGGGGCCGGGACTACCGAGCAGTACTTC
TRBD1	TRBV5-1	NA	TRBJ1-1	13	CASSGQEYAEAFF	TGCGCCAGCAGCGGACAGGAGTACGCTGAAGCTTTCTTT
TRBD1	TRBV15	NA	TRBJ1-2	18	CATSVPGTGRATNYGYTF	TGTGCCACCAGCGTCCCCGGGACAGGGAGGGCCACTAACTATGGCTACACCTTC
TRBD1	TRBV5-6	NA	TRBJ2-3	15	CASSLRTGWADTQYF	TGTGCCAGCAGCTTGAGGACAGGGTGGGCAGATACGCAGTATTTT
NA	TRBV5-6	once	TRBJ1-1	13	CASSLAGTPPVIF	TGTGCCAGCAGCTTGGCCGGGACACCTCCGGTGATCTTT
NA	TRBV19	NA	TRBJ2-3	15	CASSMGQLSTDTQYF	TGTGCCAGTAGTATGGGCCAGTTAAGCACAGATACGCAGTATTTT
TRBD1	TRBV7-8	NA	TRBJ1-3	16	CASSWGQGASGNTIYF	TGTGCCAGCAGCTGGGGACAGGGGGCCTCTGGAAACACCATATATTTT